Below are 14 T cell receptor beta chains sequenced from a single sample in a study of blood T cells in healthy people across ages. Combining a sample-barcoded 5' primer with a J-beta primer mix, a second PCR ran for about 6 to 12 cycles. TCRdb re-called the 5' RACE reads with MiXCR, one entry per CDR3 protein. The data hold about 1.8 million distinct CDR3 sequences, with roughly 52% observed a single time. Sequencing used blood. The source of these receptors is a woman between 40 and 55 years old in good health.

The gene calls are TRBV2 and TRBJ2-1, with D unclear. Germline CDR1 reads SNHLY; CDR2 reads FYNNEI. The length of the CDR3 is 13 residues. V was pared by 2 bases and J by 10 bases, with 12 bases between. CDR3: CASSELPGQEQFF. The DNA of the CDR3 is TGTGCCAGCAGTGAACTGCCGGGTCAGGAGCAGTTCTTC.

This chain joins TRBV7-8 and TRBJ2-3; 11 bases align to TRBD2. Germline loops: CDR1 SGHVS, CDR2 FQNEAQ. V trimming: 5 bases; J trimming: 2 bases; junction bases outside the gene matches: 12. The CDR3 is 18 residues long. DNA for the CDR3: TGTGCCAGCAGCGCATCAAGTAGCGGGGGGGGAAACACAGATACGCAGTATTTT. Encoded protein: CASSASSSGGGNTDTQYF.

J is TRBJ2-5 and V is TRBV2, with 11 nucleotides matching TRBD1. Germline values: CDR1 SNHLY, CDR2 FYNNEI. With V trimmed by 5 bases and J by 3 bases, 8 bases remained unmatched. This CDR3 has 16 residues. For the CDR3, the DNA is TGTGCCAGCAGTCGGACAGGGGGCGCGTCGAAAGAGACCCAGTACTTC. Its translation: CASSRTGGASKETQYF.

V and J are TRBV10-1 and TRBJ2-4; 15 positions agree with TRBD2. V shed 3 bases and J 0 bases; nucleotides not matched to a gene: 3. The germline V gene has CDR1 WNHNN and CDR2 SYGVQD (reference sequence). The CDR3 spans 18 residues. The CDR3: CASSDGTSGGLAKNIQYF. CDR3 bases: TGCGCCAGCAGTGACGGGACTAGCGGGGGGTTAGCCAAAAACATTCAGTACTTC.

This chain connects TRBV6-5 to TRBJ1-2; 11 positions match TRBD1. The CDR3 runs to 15 residues. The germline CDR1 and CDR2 sequences are MNHEY and SVGAGI. With 7 bases clipped from V and 4 bases from J, the junction kept 8 bases outside the gene matches. CDR3 region: CASIRTGGSVYGYTF. CDR3 in DNA: TGTGCCAGCATTCGGACAGGGGGCAGCGTCTATGGCTACACCTTC.

This clonotype has a count of ten or more. The chain links TRBV6-2 or TRBV6-3 to TRBJ2-7; D is undetermined. The CDR3 has 14 residues. V was clipped by 5 bases and J by 0 bases, with 11 bases between them. Germline V gene data show CDR1 as MNHEY and CDR2 as SVGEGT. The CDR3 region is CASSPGRSSYEQYF. The DNA of the CDR3 is TGTGCCAGCAGTCCCGGACGGAGCTCCTACGAGCAGTACTTC.

The chain employs TRBV4-2 and TRBJ2-5; D is possibly TRBD1 (7 bases). CDR3 length: 17 residues. The V end was cut by 0 bases, the J end by 2 bases, with 16 bases between. The germline V gene has CDR1 LGHNA and CDR2 YNFKEQ. As DNA, the CDR3 is TGTGCCAGCAGCCAAGACGGACCAGGGGGGCGACAAGAGACCCAGTACTTC. Translating it yields CASSQDGPGGRQETQYF.

Comments on this clonotype: At one boundary the junction diverges from the germline segment, which might be a read error. This chain connects TRBV12-3 or TRBV12-4 to TRBJ2-5; 8 positions match TRBD2. The CDR3 consists of 15 residues. CDR3 loop: CACSPAGEFRETQYF. In DNA, the CDR3 is TGTGCCTGCAGTCCAGCGGGGGAATTTAGAGAGACCCAGTACTTC.

CDR3 sequence: CASSPSGQGSSPLHF. The CDR3 DNA reads as TGTGCCAGCTCACCCTCGGGACAGGGCTCTTCACCCCTCCACTTT. The chain recombines TRBV18 with TRBJ1-6; 9 bases fit TRBD1. This CDR3 spans 15 amino acids. The V gene's germline CDR1 is KGHSH and CDR2 LQKENI. J lost 9 bases, V lost 3 bases, and 6 bases had no gene match.

Remarks on this clonotype: Mismatch with germline at one junction end may stem from a read error. This chain connects TRBV5-1 to TRBJ2-1; D may be TRBD2 (5 bases). The CDR3 consists of 11 residues. CDR1 is SGHRS and CDR2 is YFSETQ in the germline V gene. CDR3 region: CASSLGGEQLF. The CDR3 DNA sequence: TGCGCCAGCAGCTTAGGAGGTGAGCAGTTATTC.

CDR3 amino acids: CATSRDLSPGFPYEQYF. For the CDR3, the DNA is TGTGCCACCAGCAGAGATCTTTCACCAGGGTTCCCCTACGAGCAGTACTTC. The chain is built from TRBV15 and TRBJ2-7; D perhaps matches TRBD1 (5 bases). With 0 bases removed from V and 2 bases from J, the gap between germline ends came to 17 bases. CDR1 is LNHNV, CDR2 YYDKDF, per germline (reference sequence). This CDR3 is built from 17 residues.

In this sample, this clonotype turned up a few times. The chain recombines TRBV5-5 with TRBJ1-2, with unresolved D. The ends were cut back, 1 base at V and 6 bases at J, with 16 bases in the middle. This CDR3 has 15 amino acids. Looked up from germline, CDR1 is SGHKS and CDR2 is YYEKEE (reference sequence). The CDR3 bases are TGTGCCAGCAGCTTGTTGGGCAGCCCTGCGGATGGCTACACCTTC. This gives the protein CASSLLGSPADGYTF.

In DNA, the CDR3 is TGTGCCAGCAGCCGGGGACTACCTAGCACAGATACGCAGTATTTT. Amino acids: CASSRGLPSTDTQYF. The rearrangement uses TRBV5-5 and TRBJ2-3; 7 nucleotides agree with TRBD2. The trim removed 4 bases at V and 0 bases at J, leaving 5 bases unmatched. CDR3 length: 15 amino acids. The germline V gene has CDR1 SGHKS and CDR2 YYEKEE (reference sequence). Drawing the rest from reference TRBV5-5 and TRBJ2-3, the complete variable domain is DAGVTQSPTHLIKTRGQQVTLRCSPISGHKSVSWYQQVLGQGPQFIFQYYEKEERGRGNFPDRFSARQFPNYSSELNVNALLLGDSALYLCASSRGLPSTDTQYFGPGTRLTVL.

This sequence joins TRBV20-1 and TRBJ1-6; D may be TRBD1 (5 bases). V gave up 5 bases and J gave up 6 bases, with 5 bases separating them. The CDR3 runs 11 residues. Germline lookup yields CDR1 DFQATT and CDR2 SNEGSKA (reference sequence). CDR3 sequence reads: CSAQGNSPLHF. Here the CDR3 DNA reads TGCAGTGCTCAGGGTAATTCACCCCTCCACTTT.